These T cell receptor beta chains were read from a single sample in a study of T cells in Graves' hyperthyroidism and ophthalmopathy. TCRdb re-analysed the multiplex PCR reads in MiXCR, keeping a single row per CDR3 protein. This sample carries 600,000 to 800,000 distinct CDR3 sequences, 35% of them seen once, and the ten largest clones take more than 25%. Material for sequencing was blood. All receptors come from a woman aged 40 to 50 with Graves' hyperthyroidism. CDR3s include the opening cysteine and the closing phenylalanine or tryptophan. The D gene is left open where the match is weak. Clone size is not always given. Where it is, it says once, few, many or a class for expanded clones.

D | size | J | V | CDR3 | DNA
- | many | TRBJ2-7 | TRBV10-2 | CASSDSGPMTYEQYF | TGCGCCAGCAGTGACTCCGGGCCTATGACCTACGAGCAGTACTTC
- | many | TRBJ2-5 | TRBV7-2 | CASSLVRERETQYF | TGTGCCAGCAGCTTAGTCCGGGAAAGAGAGACCCAGTACTTC
- | many | TRBJ1-6 | TRBV6-5 | CASSRLESPLHF | TGTGCCAGCAGTCGCCTGGAATCACCCCTCCACTTT
- | many | TRBJ1-2 | TRBV24-1 | CATSPREGYTF | TGTGCCACCAGTCCCAGGGAAGGCTACACCTTC
- | - | TRBJ1-1 | TRBV2 | CVSSYLGTEAFF | TGTGTCAGCAGTTACCTCGGGACTGAAGCTTTCTTT
- | many | TRBJ2-2 | TRBV7-6 | CASTLGGDTGELFF | TGTGCCAGCACCCTAGGTGGGGACACCGGGGAGCTGTTTTTT
- | many | TRBJ1-6 | TRBV2 | CASIEGWDSPLHF | TGTGCCAGCATCGAGGGGTGGGATTCACCCCTCCACTTT
- | - | TRBJ1-5 | TRBV10-3 | CAISKGVMNQPQHF | TGTGCCATCAGTAAGGGGGTTATGAATCAGCCCCAGCATTTT
TRBD1 | many | TRBJ1-2 | TRBV7-3 | CASSLDVDRGFTF | TGTGCCAGCAGCTTAGACGTGGACAGGGGATTCACCTTC
TRBD1 | many | TRBJ1-6 | TRBV5-4 | CASSSKTGPLNSPLHF | TGTGCCAGCAGCTCCAAGACAGGGCCACTTAATTCACCCCTCCACTTT
TRBD2 | - | TRBJ2-3 | TRBV7-9 | CASSRVGSGNADTQYF | TGTGCCAGCAGCCGCGTAGGTAGCGGGAACGCAGATACGCAGTATTTT
- | - | TRBJ2-7 | TRBV2 | CASSGSIGYEQYF | TGTGCCAGCAGTGGGAGCATCGGGTACGAGCAGTACTTC
TRBD1 | few | TRBJ2-6 | TRBV29-1 | CSVEVGGSSGANVLTF | TGCAGCGTTGAAGTAGGGGGCAGCTCTGGGGCCAACGTCCTGACTTTC
- | many | TRBJ2-5 | TRBV20-1 | CSARGRDRPLETQYF | TGCAGTGCTAGGGGGCGAGACAGGCCCCTTGAGACCCAGTACTTC
TRBD1 | few | TRBJ1-4 | TRBV2 | CASSLPGQGATNEKLFF | TGTGCCAGCAGCCTCCCGGGACAGGGGGCAACTAATGAAAAACTGTTTTTT
TRBD1 | - | TRBJ2-3 | TRBV20-1 | CSARDREVGDTQYF | TGCAGTGCTAGGGACAGGGAGGTCGGAGATACGCAGTATTTT
TRBD1 | few | TRBJ2-7 | TRBV5-4 | CASSLAGGESYEQYF | TGTGCCAGCAGCTTGGCAGGGGGCGAGTCCTACGAGCAGTACTTC
TRBD1 | many | TRBJ1-6 | TRBV4-3 | CASSQGLDRAKSPLHF | TGCGCCAGCAGCCAAGGCCTTGACAGGGCCAAATCACCCCTCCACTTT
TRBD1 | once | TRBJ2-3 | TRBV10-3 | CAISGWAGGSTDTQYF | TGTGCCATCAGTGGATGGGCAGGGGGAAGCACAGATACGCAGTATTTT
TRBD1 | - | TRBJ1-1 | TRBV10-3 | CAISSNRGGTEAFF | TGTGCCATCAGCAGCAACAGGGGTGGCACTGAAGCTTTCTTT
- | - | TRBJ1-1 | TRBV10-2 | CASMTGSTEAFF | TGCGCCAGCATGACAGGTTCCACTGAAGCTTTCTTT
TRBD2 | - | TRBJ2-7 | TRBV4-3 | CASSQETSGVLYEQYF | TGCGCCAGCAGCCAAGAGACTAGCGGGGTCCTTTACGAGCAGTACTTC
TRBD1 | many | TRBJ1-2 | TRBV19 | CASSPGTGGGGYTF | TGTGCCAGTAGTCCAGGGACAGGGGGCGGCGGCTACACCTTC
- | - | TRBJ1-3 | TRBV13 | CASSLGSGNAIYF | TGTGCCAGCAGCCTGGGATCTGGAAACGCCATATATTTT
TRBD2 | - | TRBJ2-1 | TRBV7-8 | CASSSRLAGVNEQFF | TGTGCCAGCAGCTCCCGACTAGCGGGGGTAAATGAGCAGTTCTTC
TRBD1 | few | TRBJ1-2 | TRBV6-5 | CASSRTGLSMGYTF | TGTGCCAGCAGTCGGACAGGGCTTAGTATGGGCTACACCTTC
- | many | TRBJ1-6 | TRBV10-3 | CAIRDTNSPLHF | TGTGCCATCCGGGACACCAATTCACCCCTCCACTTT
- | few | TRBJ2-7 | TRBV4-3 | CASSQRVANTAPMGF | TGCGCCAGCAGCCAAAGGGTGGCTAACACCGCGCCCATGGGTTTC
- | - | TRBJ1-2 | TRBV5-4 | CASSSGNPYGYTF | TGTGCCAGCAGCTCCGGGAACCCCTATGGCTACACCTTC
TRBD2 | - | TRBJ2-2 | TRBV5-6 | CASSSPSGSTMGELFF | TGTGCCAGCAGCTCTCCTAGCGGGAGTACGATGGGGGAGCTGTTTTTT
TRBD1 | many | TRBJ2-5 | TRBV6-1 | CASTLRTGGETQYF | TGTGCCAGCACCCTACGGACAGGGGGAGAGACCCAGTACTTC